This TCR beta chain was recovered during a study of cytomegalovirus exposure and HLA in healthy donors. Study overall: Drawn from HLA-typed donors, around 85 million unique TCRs were held in an early data release.

The PCR had 60 Vbeta and 13 Jbeta primers. Measured with immunoSEQ multiplex PCR; TCRdb has only the in-frame clones, and not every one. The sample contains roughly 110,000 clones, almost 70% of which appear only once. This clone was picked up a small number of times. Its specificity is not known. Study findings and constraints: It was approximately 160 TCR beta chains that were listed as cytomegalovirus-associated.

Trimming removed 3 bases from V and 4 bases from J, with 10 bases in between. Germline assignment: CDR1 KGHSH and CDR2 LQKENI. CDR3 length: 13 residues. This receptor was obtained from a man under 40 in good health and CMV-seropositive. V usage is TRBV18 and J usage is TRBJ2-7; D ambiguous. Sequencing used PBMCs. CDR3 sequence (DNA): TGTGCCAGCTCACCCTCGTGGGCATACGAGCAGTACTTC. This encodes CASSPSWAYEQYF.